These 19 T cell receptor beta chains share one sample of origin, sequenced in a study of blood T cell repertoires in COVID-19 (dated by TCRdb to the early 2020s). Libraries were built with the immunoSEQ multiplex PCR assay. Imported from immuneACCESS, the table was reduced by TCRdb to in-frame sequences with V and J called. These copies leave out some clones; in studies compared against another copy, an unresolved V gene accounts for under half, and the cause of the remainder is not known. The sample table shows about 61,000 clones, and roughly three quarters are seen once. The ten largest clones capture 4.5% to 7% of the sample. Sequenced input: peripheral blood. Receptors were obtained from a woman aged 70-85 years with acute or convalescent COVID-19.

This clone was counted only a few times. The chain has TRBV2 and TRBJ1-5; D may be TRBD1 (6 bases). CDR1 is SNHLY and CDR2 is FYNNEI in the germline V gene. With 4 bases removed from V and 5 bases from J, the gap between germline ends came to 12 bases. The CDR3 length is 14 residues. This CDR3 reads CASSVDRFDQPQHF. CDR3 nucleotides: TGTGCCAGCAGTGTTGACAGGTTTGATCAGCCCCAGCATTTT.

The rearrangement joins TRBV6-4 to TRBJ1-5, with D possibly being TRBD1 (5 bases). Germline loops: CDR1 MRHNA, CDR2 SNTAGT. V lost 9 bases to trimming and J lost 7 bases, with 10 bases between them. The CDR3 is made up of 11 amino acids. This CDR3 is CARQERQPQHF. The CDR3, as DNA: TGTGCCAGACAGGAACGGCAGCCCCAGCATTTT.

In this sample, this clone turned up a few times. V and J are TRBV19 and TRBJ2-2; D possibly corresponds to TRBD1 (6 bases). The CDR3 has 15 residues. Trimming cost V 0 bases and J 5 bases, with 10 bases left between them. Germline V CDR1 and CDR2: LNHDA, SQIVND (reference sequence). DNA of the CDR3: TGTGCCAGTAGTATAGACGCAGGGGCAACCGGGGAGCTGTTTTTT. Translation gives CASSIDAGATGELFF.

This clone has just a few counts. The chain uses TRBV7-9 and TRBJ1-2; 8 positions match TRBD1. V gave up 0 bases and J gave up 0 bases; unmatched junction bases: 3. The V gene's germline CDR1 is SEHNR and CDR2 FQNEAQ (reference sequence). The CDR3 extends over 16 amino acids. The CDR3 loop is CASSLAGQVPNYGYTF. DNA for the CDR3: TGTGCCAGCAGCTTAGCGGGACAGGTCCCTAACTATGGCTACACCTTC.

The V gene is TRBV25-1, the J gene TRBJ1-1; weak D call: TRBD1 (6 bases). The V gene's germline CDR1 is MGHDK and CDR2 SYGVNS. CDR3 length equals 13 residues. Trimming cost V 7 bases and J 6 bases, with 15 bases left between them. CDR3 loop: CASTQGGNAEAFF. As DNA, the CDR3 is TGTGCCAGCACCCAAGGGGGTAACGCTGAAGCTTTCTTT.

The chain recombines TRBV2 with TRBJ1-4; D may be TRBD1 (5 bases). The V gene lost 6 bases and the J gene lost 4 bases, with 15 bases spanning the gap. The CDR3 is 15 residues long. Germline V gives CDR1 SNHLY, CDR2 FYNNEI. Written as DNA, the CDR3 is TGTGCCAGCAGGAAAGACCCGGGGGATAATGAAAAACTGTTTTTT. The encoded protein is CASRKDPGDNEKLFF.

The chain uses TRBV28 and TRBJ2-4; D gene uncertain. V shed 2 bases and J shed 4 bases, with 6 bases lying between them. Germline loops: CDR1 MDHEN, CDR2 SYDVKM. The CDR3 length is 13 residues. CDR3 sequence: CASSLGRKNIQYF. CDR3 coding DNA: TGTGCCAGCAGTTTAGGCAGGAAAAACATTCAGTACTTC.

The gene calls are TRBV12-5 and TRBJ2-5, with 13 bases aligning to TRBD2. Germline V gives CDR1 LGHNT, CDR2 FRNRAP. The junction had 7 bases not matched to a gene; V was cut back by 4 bases and J by 5 bases. This CDR3 is 16 amino acids long. DNA for the CDR3: TGTGCTAGTGGTTCAAGGACTAGCGGGGGCGGGGAGACCCAGTACTTC. This sequence encodes CASGSRTSGGGETQYF.

The genes are TRBV5-1 and TRBJ2-1; 7 bases are a match to TRBD2. J was trimmed by 2 bases and V by 7 bases; bases with no gene match: 15. CDR3 length equals 17 residues. Germline CDR1 and CDR2: SGHRS and YFSETQ. The CDR3 region has the DNA TGCGCCAGCGCTACTAACATAGCGGGTCTCACCTACAATGAGCAGTTCTTC. The encoded protein is CASATNIAGLTYNEQFF.

The chain is built from TRBV28 and TRBJ2-1; TRBD2 is a possible D gene (6 bases). Trimming cost V 3 bases and J 0 bases, with 9 bases left between them. Germline V gene lookup returns CDR1 MDHEN and CDR2 SYDVKM. This CDR3 is built from 15 residues. The CDR3 reads CASSLGGGSYNEQFF. CDR3 nucleotides: TGTGCCAGCAGTTTGGGGGGAGGCTCCTACAATGAGCAGTTCTTC.

This rearrangement joins TRBV24-1 to TRBJ1-2, with 7 bases fitting TRBD1. CDR1 KGHDR and CDR2 SFDVKD come from the germline V gene. The CDR3 is 13 residues long. The V and J ends lost 10 bases and 8 bases, in that order; junction bases with no gene match: 12. CDR3: CATRDSLTGGYTF. The CDR3 DNA reads as TGTGCCACTCGGGACAGTCTAACGGGGGGCTACACCTTC.

This chain uses TRBV30 with TRBJ2-3, with D perhaps matching TRBD2 (5 bases). The length of the CDR3 is 13 residues. CDR1 and CDR2 from the germline V gene are GTSNPN and SVGIG (reference sequence). V lost 1 base and J 6 bases, leaving 11 bases between the germline ends. The CDR3 nucleotides read TGTGCCTGGAGTGCGGGGTTCGGGGATACGCAGTATTTT. Protein: CAWSAGFGDTQYF. Looking up the rest from reference TRBV30 and TRBJ2-3 gives the full variable domain: SQTIHQWPATLVQPVGSPLSLECTVEGTSNPNLYWYRQAAGRGLQLLFYSVGIGQISSEVPQNLSASRPQDRQFILSSKKLLLSDSGFYLCAWSAGFGDTQYFGPGTRLTVL.

V usage is TRBV11-3 and J usage is TRBJ2-7; 8 nucleotides match TRBD1. V shed 5 bases and J 2 bases; nucleotides not matched to a gene: 5. Per germline, CDR1 SGHNT and CDR2 YENEEA. The CDR3 is made up of 14 amino acids. CDR3 sequence: CASSPGTGTYEQYF. In DNA, the CDR3 is TGTGCCAGCAGCCCCGGGACAGGCACCTACGAGCAGTACTTC.

This clone is a singleton in its sample. The junction differs from germline at one of its ends, possibly a read error. The rearrangement links TRBV7-3 to TRBJ2-3, with a possible D match to TRBD2 (5 bases). This CDR3 is built from 15 residues. Germline CDR1 and CDR2: SGHTA and FQGTGA. CDR3 in DNA: TGTGCCAGCAGCCTGTTCCCAGCTAGCACGGATACGCAGTATTTT. Amino acid sequence: CASSLFPASTDTQYF. The entire variable domain, with the rest obtained from reference TRBV7-3 and TRBJ2-3, is as follows: GAGVSQTPSNKVTEKGKYVELRCDPISGHTALYWYRQSLGQGPEFLIYFQGTGAADDSGLPNDRFFAVRPEGSVSTLKIQRTERGDSAVYLCASSLFPASTDTQYFGPGTRLTVL.

The rearrangement links TRBV19 to TRBJ2-1, with D hard to call. The CDR3 extends over 12 amino acids. V shed 6 bases and J shed 5 bases, with 8 bases lying between them. Germline V gene sequence: CDR1 LNHDA, CDR2 SQIVND (reference sequence). This CDR3 is CASSQANNEQFF. The CDR3 DNA is TGTGCCAGTAGCCAAGCGAACAATGAGCAGTTCTTC.

A remark on this clone: The identical CDR3 is also encoded by other nucleotide sequences in the sample. CDR3 sequence (DNA): TGTGCCAGCAGCTCGACAGGGGGCGCCGGTCAGCCCCAGCATTTT. It specifies CASSSTGGAGQPQHF. The rearrangement links TRBV5-5 to TRBJ1-5; 10 bases are a match to TRBD1. V shed 3 bases and J 6 bases; nucleotides not matched to a gene: 6. Germline CDR1 reads SGHKS; CDR2 reads YYEKEE (reference sequence). The CDR3 sequence is 15 residues long.

This chain joins TRBV4-1 and TRBJ2-7; 7 bases match TRBD2. This CDR3 is built from 15 residues. Trimming cost V 2 bases and J 1 base; bases outside gene matches: 5. Germline lookup yields CDR1 MGHRA and CDR2 YSYEKL. The CDR3 reads CASSQTGTTSYEQYF. The DNA for the CDR3 is TGCGCCAGCAGCCAAACCGGGACTACGTCCTACGAGCAGTACTTC.

The chain employs TRBV29-1 and TRBJ2-7; perhaps TRBD1 as D (6 bases). Germline V gives CDR1 SQVTM, CDR2 ANQGSEA. Deletions cut 4 bases from V and 4 bases from J, with 17 bases between. The CDR3 is 14 residues long. DNA of the CDR3: TGCAGCGTTGCTCTCGGCTGGACAGTATACGAGCAGTACTTC. Residues: CSVALGWTVYEQYF.

In its sample, this clone was seen a few times. This chain connects TRBV12-3 or TRBV12-4 to TRBJ1-4; D is undetermined. Deletions cut 8 bases from V and 10 bases from J, with 17 bases between. The CDR3 covers 13 residues. In DNA form, the CDR3 reads TGTGCCAGCTTCCTCGGGGTGGAGAGAAAACTGTTTTTT. Translation: CASFLGVERKLFF.